This paragraph covers one T cell receptor beta chain sequence. What it binds is not known. The CDR3 spans 15 residues. The J segment lost 5 bases and the V segment lost 0 bases, leaving 3 bases of the junction unmatched. The V gene's germline CDR1 is SGHAT and CDR2 FQDESV (reference sequence). Some clones are missing from TCRdb's copy, which holds only in-frame ones; the method was immunoSEQ multiplex PCR. The sample includes under 15,000 clones, about 80% of them seen just once. These data are taken from a study of OX40 agonist ivuxolimab in advanced cancers. Turning to the study itself: The drug used for patients, ivuxolimab, was an agonistic anti-OX40 (CD134) antibody.

Prior autoimmune disease or systemic immunosuppression barred patients. Findings and caveats of the study: CD8+ T cells showed, on average, more clonal expansion than CD4+ cells.

V usage is TRBV11-1 and J usage is TRBJ2-2; 7 bases match TRBD2. The source material was CD4+ or CD8+ T cells sorted from blood, sampled in a trial of the OX40 agonist ivuxolimab. The TCR sequence derives from an adult with an advanced solid tumor such as melanoma, head and neck, liver or kidney cancer. The DNA for the CDR3 is TGTGCCAGCAGCTTAGCGGGAGGGCCTACCGGGGAGCTGTTTTTT. Its protein product is CASSLAGGPTGELFF. The whole variable domain, remainder taken from reference TRBV11-1 and TRBJ2-2, is EAEVAQSPRYKITEKSQAVAFWCDPISGHATLYWYRQILGQGPELLVQFQDESVVDDSQLPKDRFSAERLKGVDSTLKIQPAELGDSAMYLCASSLAGGPTGELFFGEGSRLTVL.